The present T cell receptor (beta chain) was sequenced within a study of neurological immune-mediated disorders. General observations from the study: Multiple sclerosis patients had less TCR clonal expansion than even healthy controls, unlike HTLV-1-associated myelopathy.

TCRdb ran MiXCR on the 5' RACE reads and lists one entry per CDR3 protein. The sample lists 50,000 to 75,000 distinct CDR3 sequences, roughly 13% occurring once. The unsorted libraries had their origin in 2 million PBMCs stored at -80 C. Germline CDR1 SGHTA, CDR2 FQGNSA. This CDR3 region has 16 residues. With 1 base removed from V and 6 bases from J, the gap between germline ends came to 16 bases. This clonotype occurred many times. The antigen remains unidentified. The source of this sequence is a woman between 55 and 75 years old with HTLV-1-associated myelopathy (HAM/TSP). V gene TRBV7-2 combines with J gene TRBJ2-1, with D tentatively TRBD2 (6 bases). Material for sequencing was PBMCs. CDR3 sequence: CASSLVTGELPNEQFF. For the CDR3, the DNA is TGTGCCAGCAGCTTAGTTACGGGAGAACTGCCCAATGAGCAGTTCTTC.